Listed below are T cell receptor beta chains from one sample, sequenced in a study of T cell responses to AZD1222 COVID-19 vaccine. TCRdb keeps only in-frame clones here, not all; method: immunoSEQ multiplex PCR. This sample has approximately 93,000 clones, with 75% to 90% found just once. The specimen was peripheral blood, collected 28 days after the second AZD1222 dose. The receptors originated from an adult who received the AZD1222 COVID-19 vaccine. The CDR3 runs from the conserved cysteine through the conserved F or W. Each record gives: D gene, clone size, J gene, V gene, CDR3 protein, CDR3 DNA. The D gene is left open where the match is weak. Clone size is not always given. Where it is, it says once, few, many or a class for expanded clones.

D: NA; size: NA; J: TRBJ1-2; V: TRBV5-6; CDR3: CASSSNRVGGYTF; DNA: TGTGCCAGCAGCTCGAACAGGGTCGGGGGCTACACCTTC
D: NA; size: NA; J: TRBJ1-4; V: TRBV5-4; CDR3: CASRANPTNEKLFF; DNA: TGTGCCAGTCGGGCCAACCCAACTAATGAAAAACTGTTTTTT
D: NA; size: NA; J: TRBJ1-1; V: TRBV5-4; CDR3: CASSLMTPNTEAFF; DNA: TGTGCCAGCAGCTTAATGACACCGAACACTGAAGCTTTCTTT
D: TRBD1; size: NA; J: TRBJ1-1; V: TRBV7-7; CDR3: CASSLKEGTGTSTGQNTEAFF; DNA: TGTGCCAGCAGCTTAAAAGAAGGGACAGGGACCTCTACGGGACAGAACACTGAAGCTTTCTTT
D: TRBD2; size: medium-sized; J: TRBJ2-1; V: TRBV4-1; CDR3: CASSQYISGGANEQFF; DNA: TGCGCCAGCAGCCAATACATTAGCGGGGGGGCCAATGAGCAGTTCTTC
D: NA; size: NA; J: TRBJ1-2; V: TRBV5-6; CDR3: CASTLGARMRYTF; DNA: TGTGCCAGCACCCTCGGCGCCCGAATGCGCTACACCTTC
D: TRBD1; size: few; J: TRBJ2-1; V: TRBV7-2; CDR3: CASSFDRASYNEQFF; DNA: TGTGCCAGCAGCTTTGACAGGGCGTCTTACAATGAGCAGTTCTTC
D: NA; size: NA; J: TRBJ1-6; V: TRBV5-5; CDR3: CASSALGGNSPLHF; DNA: TGTGCCAGCAGCGCCCTGGGGGGGAATTCACCCCTCCACTTT
D: NA; size: NA; J: TRBJ1-1; V: TRBV19; CDR3: CASSIGGGTEAFF; DNA: TGTGCCAGTAGTATCGGAGGGGGCACTGAAGCTTTCTTT
D: TRBD1; size: NA; J: TRBJ1-2; V: TRBV30; CDR3: CAWIMGSVGQDYGYTF; DNA: TGTGCCTGGATTATGGGGTCTGTCGGACAGGACTATGGCTACACCTTC
D: NA; size: NA; J: TRBJ1-5; V: TRBV10-3; CDR3: CAISESSAQPQHF; DNA: TGTGCCATCAGTGAGTCGTCAGCCCAGCCCCAGCATTTT
D: NA; size: once; J: TRBJ1-5; V: TRBV18; CDR3: CASSPPYAGQPQHF; DNA: TGTGCCAGCTCACCACCGTATGCAGGGCAGCCCCAGCATTTT
D: NA; size: NA; J: TRBJ1-1; V: TRBV29-1; CDR3: CSVSSGGAGEAFF; DNA: TGCAGCGTCTCCTCGGGGGGGGCCGGTGAGGCTTTCTTT
D: NA; size: NA; J: TRBJ1-2; V: TRBV4-1; CDR3: CASSQGFPGNYGYTF; DNA: TGCGCCAGCAGCCAAGGGTTCCCAGGGAACTATGGCTACACCTTC
D: NA; size: NA; J: TRBJ1-1; V: TRBV19; CDR3: CASSIPGTNTEAFF; DNA: TGTGCCAGTAGTATACCAGGGACGAACACTGAAGCTTTCTTT
D: TRBD1; size: NA; J: TRBJ1-2; V: TRBV10-2; CDR3: CASSDRGLWGYTF; DNA: TGCGCCAGCAGTGACAGGGGGCTATGGGGCTACACCTTC
D: NA; size: NA; J: TRBJ1-3; V: TRBV9; CDR3: CASSVEGARGNTIYF; DNA: TGTGCCAGCAGCGTAGAAGGGGCGCGTGGAAACACCATATATTTT
D: TRBD1; size: NA; J: TRBJ1-5; V: TRBV28; CDR3: CASSLRDRGLHF; DNA: TGTGCCAGCAGTTTACGGGACAGGGGATTGCATTTT
D: NA; size: NA; J: TRBJ1-2; V: TRBV4-2; CDR3: CASSQEFVDGYTF; DNA: TGTGCCAGCAGCCAAGAATTCGTGGATGGCTACACCTTC
D: NA; size: NA; J: TRBJ1-2; V: TRBV7-2; CDR3: CASSLGGTRSYTF; DNA: TGTGCCAGCAGCTTAGGCGGAACTAGGAGCTACACCTTC
D: NA; size: NA; J: TRBJ1-2; V: TRBV4-3; CDR3: CASSQGTAKNYGYTF; DNA: TGCGCCAGCAGCCAAGGGACAGCTAAGAACTATGGCTACACCTTC
D: NA; size: NA; J: TRBJ1-2; V: TRBV30; CDR3: CAWSRGGNGYTF; DNA: TGTGCCTGGAGTAGGGGGGGCAATGGCTACACCTTC
D: NA; size: NA; J: TRBJ1-1; V: TRBV5-1; CDR3: CASSRDSRTEAFF; DNA: TGCGCCAGCAGCCGGGACTCTAGGACTGAAGCTTTCTTT
D: NA; size: NA; J: TRBJ1-1; V: TRBV30; CDR3: CAWRGALNTEAFF; DNA: TGTGCCTGGAGAGGGGCCCTGAACACTGAAGCTTTCTTT
D: NA; size: NA; J: TRBJ2-2; V: TRBV7-2; CDR3: CASSLDGTAGLGELFF; DNA: TGTGCCAGCAGCTTAGACGGGACCGCAGGTTTAGGGGAGCTGTTTTTT
D: NA; size: NA; J: TRBJ2-7; V: TRBV12-3/TRBV12-4; CDR3: CASSVMGREQYF; DNA: TGTGCCAGCAGTGTGATGGGGCGCGAGCAGTACTTC
D: NA; size: NA; J: TRBJ1-5; V: TRBV28; CDR3: CASRLQRNQPQHF; DNA: TGTGCCAGCAGATTACAGCGGAATCAGCCCCAGCATTTT
D: TRBD1; size: NA; J: TRBJ1-2; V: TRBV19; CDR3: CASSATGVYGYTF; DNA: TGTGCCAGTAGTGCAACAGGGGTCTATGGCTACACCTTC
D: TRBD1; size: NA; J: TRBJ1-2; V: TRBV6-5; CDR3: CASSKGKQGGDGYTF; DNA: TGTGCCAGCAGTAAGGGGAAGCAAGGGGGCGATGGCTACACCTTC
D: TRBD1; size: NA; J: TRBJ2-6; V: TRBV5-8; CDR3: CASEQGKGANVLTF; DNA: TGTGCCAGCGAACAGGGGAAAGGGGCCAACGTCCTGACTTTC
D: NA; size: NA; J: TRBJ1-6; V: TRBV6-5; CDR3: CASRARDGLNSPLHF; DNA: TGTGCCAGCAGAGCTCGGGACGGACTAAATTCACCCCTCCACTTT
D: TRBD1; size: NA; J: TRBJ1-6; V: TRBV19; CDR3: CASSIQGAHSPLHF; DNA: TGTGCCAGTAGTATTCAGGGGGCGCATTCACCCCTCCACTTT
D: TRBD1; size: NA; J: TRBJ1-4; V: TRBV7-8; CDR3: CASSPPGQDNEKLFF; DNA: TGTGCCAGCAGCCCCCCGGGACAGGATAATGAAAAACTGTTTTTT
D: NA; size: NA; J: TRBJ1-2; V: TRBV5-6; CDR3: CASSRQGLTDGYTF; DNA: TGTGCCAGCAGCCGACAAGGACTGACGGACGGCTACACCTTC
D: NA; size: NA; J: TRBJ1-1; V: TRBV11-3; CDR3: CASSLRGNTEAFF; DNA: TGTGCCAGCAGCTTAAGGGGGAACACTGAAGCTTTCTTT
D: TRBD1; size: NA; J: TRBJ1-6; V: TRBV9; CDR3: CASGSGTGNSPLHF; DNA: TGTGCCAGCGGCTCCGGGACAGGAAATTCACCCCTCCACTTT
D: NA; size: NA; J: TRBJ2-2; V: TRBV28; CDR3: CASTEGRTIRMNTGELFF; DNA: TGTGCCAGCACGGAAGGAAGGACTATCAGGATGAACACCGGGGAGCTGTTTTTT
D: NA; size: NA; J: TRBJ1-5; V: TRBV2; CDR3: CASTGQGNQPQHF; DNA: TGTGCCAGCACAGGGCAGGGCAATCAGCCCCAGCATTTT
D: TRBD2; size: NA; J: TRBJ2-5; V: TRBV7-3; CDR3: CASSTGGEFETQYF; DNA: TGTGCCAGCAGCACCGGGGGGGAGTTCGAGACCCAGTACTTC
D: TRBD1; size: NA; J: TRBJ1-5; V: TRBV6-5; CDR3: CASSPGQSNQPQHF; DNA: TGTGCCAGCAGTCCGGGACAGTCCAATCAGCCCCAGCATTTT
D: NA; size: NA; J: TRBJ1-2; V: TRBV5-6; CDR3: CASSGKGLGYGYTF; DNA: TGTGCCAGCAGTGGGAAAGGTCTCGGCTATGGCTACACCTTC
D: NA; size: NA; J: TRBJ2-7; V: TRBV5-6; CDR3: CASSSRERGYYEQYF; DNA: TGTGCCAGCAGCTCCCGTGAAAGGGGCTACTACGAGCAGTACTTC
D: NA; size: NA; J: TRBJ1-1; V: TRBV5-5; CDR3: CASSFWKGNTEAFF; DNA: TGTGCCAGCAGCTTTTGGAAGGGAAACACTGAAGCTTTCTTT
D: NA; size: NA; J: TRBJ1-2; V: TRBV4-2; CDR3: CASSQDIIGGIGYTF; DNA: TGTGCCAGCAGCCAAGATATAATCGGGGGTATTGGCTACACCTTC
D: TRBD1; size: NA; J: TRBJ2-2; V: TRBV30; CDR3: CAWNTQGAEELFF; DNA: TGTGCCTGGAACACACAGGGGGCAGAGGAGCTGTTTTTT
D: NA; size: NA; J: TRBJ1-2; V: TRBV28; CDR3: CASSLPRGGLGYTF; DNA: TGTGCCAGCAGTTTACCCCGAGGGGGGCTCGGCTACACCTTC
D: NA; size: NA; J: TRBJ2-7; V: TRBV7-3; CDR3: CASSLDRSSYEQYF; DNA: TGTGCCAGCAGCTTAGACCGAAGCTCCTACGAGCAGTACTTC
D: TRBD1; size: NA; J: TRBJ1-4; V: TRBV19; CDR3: CASSIKGASNEKLFF; DNA: TGTGCCAGTAGTATAAAGGGGGCCTCTAATGAAAAACTGTTTTTT
D: NA; size: NA; J: TRBJ1-2; V: TRBV5-5; CDR3: CASSPPRAMDGYTF; DNA: TGTGCCAGCAGCCCCCCCCGGGCGATGGATGGCTACACCTTC
D: NA; size: NA; J: TRBJ1-3; V: TRBV30; CDR3: CAWSFKGPGNTIYF; DNA: TGTGCCTGGAGTTTTAAGGGACCCGGAAACACCATATATTTT